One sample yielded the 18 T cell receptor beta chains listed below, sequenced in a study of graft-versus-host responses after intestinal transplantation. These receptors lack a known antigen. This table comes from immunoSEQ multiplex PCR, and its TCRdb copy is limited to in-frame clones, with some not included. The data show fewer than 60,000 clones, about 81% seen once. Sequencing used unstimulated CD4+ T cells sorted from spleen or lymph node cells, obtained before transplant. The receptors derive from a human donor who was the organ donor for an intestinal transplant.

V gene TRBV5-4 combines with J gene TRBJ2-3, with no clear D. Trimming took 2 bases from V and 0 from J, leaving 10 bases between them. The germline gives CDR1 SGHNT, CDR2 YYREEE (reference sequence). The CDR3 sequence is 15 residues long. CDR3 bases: TGTGCCAGCAGCTTTATCGCGAGGAGCACAGATACGCAGTATTTT. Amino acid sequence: CASSFIARSTDTQYF.

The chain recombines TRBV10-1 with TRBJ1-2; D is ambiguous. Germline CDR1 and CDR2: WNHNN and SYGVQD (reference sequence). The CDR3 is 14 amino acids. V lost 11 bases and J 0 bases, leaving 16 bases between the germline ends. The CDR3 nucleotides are TGCGCCGACGACCTGGACCGATCTAACTATGGCTACACCTTC. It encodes CADDLDRSNYGYTF.

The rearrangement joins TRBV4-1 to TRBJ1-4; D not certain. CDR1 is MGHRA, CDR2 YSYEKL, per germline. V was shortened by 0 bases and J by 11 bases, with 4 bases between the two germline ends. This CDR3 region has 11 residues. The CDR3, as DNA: TGCGCCAGCAGCCAAGAGCGTAAACTGTTTTTT. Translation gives CASSQERKLFF.

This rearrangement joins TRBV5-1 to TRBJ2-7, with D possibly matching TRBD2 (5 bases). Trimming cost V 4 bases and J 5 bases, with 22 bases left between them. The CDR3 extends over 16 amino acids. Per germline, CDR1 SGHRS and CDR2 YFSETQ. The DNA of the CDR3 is TGCGCCAGCAGCCCCCAAACTAGGCTTGGTAACCACGAGCAGTACTTC. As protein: CASSPQTRLGNHEQYF.

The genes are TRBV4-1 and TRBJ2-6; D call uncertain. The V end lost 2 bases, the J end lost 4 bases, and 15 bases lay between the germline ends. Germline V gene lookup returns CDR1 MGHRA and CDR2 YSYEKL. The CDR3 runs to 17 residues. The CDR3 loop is CASSQHLGKTGANVLTF. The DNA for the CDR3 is TGCGCCAGCAGCCAACATTTGGGCAAAACGGGGGCCAACGTCCTGACTTTC.

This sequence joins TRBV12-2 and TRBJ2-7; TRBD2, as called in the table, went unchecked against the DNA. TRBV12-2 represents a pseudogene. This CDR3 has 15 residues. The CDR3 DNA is TGTGCAAGTCGCTTAAAGGGACTAGCGGTTTACGAGCAGTACTTC. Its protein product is CASRLKGLAVYEQYF.

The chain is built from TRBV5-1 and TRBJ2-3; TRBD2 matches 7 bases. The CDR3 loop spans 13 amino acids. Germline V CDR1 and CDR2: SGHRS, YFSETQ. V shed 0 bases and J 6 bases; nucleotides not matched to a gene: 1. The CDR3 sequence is CASSLVLADTQYF. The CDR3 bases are TGCGCCAGCAGCTTGGTACTAGCGGATACGCAGTATTTT.

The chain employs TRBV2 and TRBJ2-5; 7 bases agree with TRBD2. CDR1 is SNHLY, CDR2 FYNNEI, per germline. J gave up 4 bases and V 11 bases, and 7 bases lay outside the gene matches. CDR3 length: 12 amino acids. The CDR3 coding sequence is TGTGCCGGCGGGAGCCGGGCAGAGACCCAGTACTTC. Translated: CAGGSRAETQYF.

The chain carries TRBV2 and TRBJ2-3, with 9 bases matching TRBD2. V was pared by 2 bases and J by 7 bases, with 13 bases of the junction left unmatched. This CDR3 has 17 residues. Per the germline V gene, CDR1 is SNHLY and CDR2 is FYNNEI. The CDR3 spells CASSEKLISGGENTQYF. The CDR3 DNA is TGTGCCAGCAGTGAAAAACTCATTAGCGGGGGAGAAAATACGCAGTATTTT.

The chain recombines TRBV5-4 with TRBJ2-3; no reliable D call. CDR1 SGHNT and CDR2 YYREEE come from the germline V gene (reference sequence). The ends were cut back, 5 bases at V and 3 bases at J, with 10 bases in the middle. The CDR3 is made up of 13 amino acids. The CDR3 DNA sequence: TGTGCCAGCAGTCCCGAGAGTACAGATACGCAGTATTTT. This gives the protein CASSPESTDTQYF.

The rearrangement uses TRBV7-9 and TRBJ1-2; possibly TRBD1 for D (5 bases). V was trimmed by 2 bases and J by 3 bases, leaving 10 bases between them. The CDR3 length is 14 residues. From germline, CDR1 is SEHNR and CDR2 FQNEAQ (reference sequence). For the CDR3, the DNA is TGTGCCAGCAGCTTAAAGTCCAGGGACTATGGCTACACCTTC. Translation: CASSLKSRDYGYTF.

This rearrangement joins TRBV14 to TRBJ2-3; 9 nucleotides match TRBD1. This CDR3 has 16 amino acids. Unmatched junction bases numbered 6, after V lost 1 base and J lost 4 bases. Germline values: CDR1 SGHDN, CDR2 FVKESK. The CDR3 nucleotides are TGTGCCAGCAGCCAAGGGAACAGGGGGCGGGCAGATACGCAGTATTTT. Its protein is CASSQGNRGRADTQYF.

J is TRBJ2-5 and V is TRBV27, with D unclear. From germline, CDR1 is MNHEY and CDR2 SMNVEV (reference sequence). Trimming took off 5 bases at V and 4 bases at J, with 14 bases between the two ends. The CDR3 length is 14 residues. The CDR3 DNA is TGTGCCAGCAGTCCAGCCCGGACCACAGAGACCCAGTACTTC. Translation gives CASSPARTTETQYF.

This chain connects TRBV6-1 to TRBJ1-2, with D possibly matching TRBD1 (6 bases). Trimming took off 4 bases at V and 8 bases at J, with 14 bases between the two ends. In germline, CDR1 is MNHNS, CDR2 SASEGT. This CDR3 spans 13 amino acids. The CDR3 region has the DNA TGTGCCAGCAGTGGACAGGTCTTTGACGGCTACACCTTC. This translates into CASSGQVFDGYTF.

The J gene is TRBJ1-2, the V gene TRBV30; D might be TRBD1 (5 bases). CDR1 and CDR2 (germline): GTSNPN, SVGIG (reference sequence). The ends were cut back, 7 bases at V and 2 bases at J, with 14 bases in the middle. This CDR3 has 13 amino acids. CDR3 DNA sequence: TGTGCCTCTTCCGACGCAGGGAACTATGGCTACACCTTC. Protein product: CASSDAGNYGYTF.

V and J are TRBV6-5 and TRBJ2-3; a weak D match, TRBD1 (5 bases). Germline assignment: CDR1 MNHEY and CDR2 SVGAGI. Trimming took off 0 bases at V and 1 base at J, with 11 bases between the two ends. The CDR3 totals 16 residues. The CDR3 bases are TGTGCCAGCAGTTACTCTAGGCTAGGGGGCACAGATACGCAGTATTTT. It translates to CASSYSRLGGTDTQYF.

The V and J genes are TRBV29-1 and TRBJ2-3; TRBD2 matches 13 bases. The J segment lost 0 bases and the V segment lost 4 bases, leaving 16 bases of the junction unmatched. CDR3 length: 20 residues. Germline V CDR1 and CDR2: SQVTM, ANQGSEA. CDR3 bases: TGCAGCGTTGGGCCCCCACCACTAGCGGGAGGGCCTACTAGCACAGATACGCAGTATTTT. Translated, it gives CSVGPPPLAGGPTSTDTQYF.

The CDR3 DNA is TGTGCCAGCAGTGCACGGGGGGCCTGGGGCAATGAGCAGTTCTTC. It translates to CASSARGAWGNEQFF. The V and J genes are TRBV6-4 and TRBJ2-1, with a possible D match to TRBD2 (7 bases). Per the germline V gene, CDR1 is MRHNA and CDR2 is SNTAGT. The CDR3 is 15 amino acids. Trimming cost V 4 bases and J 6 bases, with 16 bases left between them.